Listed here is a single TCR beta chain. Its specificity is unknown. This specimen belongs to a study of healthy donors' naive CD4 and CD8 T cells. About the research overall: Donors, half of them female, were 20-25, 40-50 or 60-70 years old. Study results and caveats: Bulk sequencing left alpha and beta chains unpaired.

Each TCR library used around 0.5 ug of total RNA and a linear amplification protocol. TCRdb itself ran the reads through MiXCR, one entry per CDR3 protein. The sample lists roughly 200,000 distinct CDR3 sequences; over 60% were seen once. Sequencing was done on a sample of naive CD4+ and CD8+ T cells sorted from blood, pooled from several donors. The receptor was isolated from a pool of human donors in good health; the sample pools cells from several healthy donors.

The CDR3 sequence: CASSSHLQGGNTEAFF. For the CDR3, the DNA is TGTGCCAGCAGTTCTCACCTCCAAGGAGGCAACACTGAAGCTTTCTTT. The chain combines TRBV27 with TRBJ1-1; D is ambiguous. From germline, CDR1 is MNHEY and CDR2 SMNVEV (reference sequence). CDR3 length: 16 residues. The V end lost 4 bases, the J end lost 2 bases, and 17 bases lay between the germline ends.